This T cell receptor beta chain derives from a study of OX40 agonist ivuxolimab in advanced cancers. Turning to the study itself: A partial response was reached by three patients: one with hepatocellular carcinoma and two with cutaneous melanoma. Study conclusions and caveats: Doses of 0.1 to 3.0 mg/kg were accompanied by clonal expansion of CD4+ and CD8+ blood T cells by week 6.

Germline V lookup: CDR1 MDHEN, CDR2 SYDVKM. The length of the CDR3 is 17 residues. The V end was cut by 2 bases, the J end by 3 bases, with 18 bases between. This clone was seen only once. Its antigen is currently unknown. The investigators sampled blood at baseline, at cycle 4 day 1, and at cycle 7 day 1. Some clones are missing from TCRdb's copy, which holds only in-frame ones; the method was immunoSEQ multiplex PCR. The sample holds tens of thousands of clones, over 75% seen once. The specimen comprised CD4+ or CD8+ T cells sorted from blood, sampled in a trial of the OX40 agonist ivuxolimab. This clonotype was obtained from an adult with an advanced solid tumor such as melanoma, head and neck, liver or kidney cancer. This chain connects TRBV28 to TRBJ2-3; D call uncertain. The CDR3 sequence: CASSLGIDSTGTDTQYF. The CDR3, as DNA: TGTGCCAGCAGTTTAGGTATCGACTCAACCGGAACAGATACGCAGTATTTT.